This is a list of T cell receptor beta chains from one sample in a study of blood T cell repertoires in COVID-19. Data came from immunoSEQ multiplex PCR; TCRdb stores just in-frame clones and leaves some out. The sample contains 74,000 or so clones, roughly 88% of which appear only once. The sequenced material came from peripheral blood. The receptors were sampled from a human donor in a cohort sampled during active COVID-19. Each CDR3 is given with its conserved first and last residue. Part of the rows lack a size; the others show once, few, many or a class for expanded clones.

V | size | CDR3
TRBV7-2 | NA | CASSPRQGDTEAFF
TRBV6-5 | NA | CASSLGGPNTGELFF
TRBV2 | NA | CASSAQGAPSEAFF
TRBV7-2 | NA | CASSSDRGNQPQHF
TRBV5-4 | NA | CASSPLDSSGNTIYF
TRBV4-1 | NA | CASSQERKGGEGYTF
TRBV27 | NA | CASSPQGPNQPQHF
TRBV27 | NA | CASSFSTGENEKLFF
TRBV6-2/TRBV6-3 | once | CASSSWTSGDYEQYF
TRBV5-6 | once | CASSATVNTEAFF
TRBV11-2 | few | CASKSTDMNTGELFF
TRBV19 | NA | CASTSSGGGETQYF
TRBV5-6 | NA | CASSRGNTEAFF
TRBV5-1 | NA | CASSLYGTEAFF
TRBV24-1 | NA | CATSDGTSGGLNEQFF
TRBV7-9 | NA | CASRGTGISGNTIYF
TRBV5-1 | NA | CASSGGGTDTQYF
TRBV28 | NA | CASSLDVAGEGREQFF
TRBV4-1 | NA | CASSQGLEGRYNSPLHF
TRBV2 | few | CASSYDRGPLPVPEAFF
TRBV29-1 | NA | CSVEWTSGVGIQYF
TRBV7-9 | NA | CASSESGTGIPYEQYF
TRBV5-1 | NA | CASSTGQGGAEAFF
TRBV10-3 | NA | CASKPQGHYEQYF
TRBV4-3 | NA | CASSQGYSDRVEGYTF
TRBV18 | once | CASSPSGGGPYNEQFF
TRBV19 | NA | CASSIAGNQPQHF
TRBV27 | NA | CASKKQDTGELFF
TRBV30 | NA | CALNGYTF
TRBV10-3 | once | CAISDTVKNSPLHF
TRBV5-1 | NA | CASSLDTYGYTF
TRBV28 | NA | CASGQGREQYF
TRBV28 | once | CASSSDYPDTQYF
TRBV7-9 | NA | CASSLGVREQFF
TRBV7-9 | NA | CASSPRGSWETQYF
TRBV5-6 | NA | CASSAFGAISGNTIYF
TRBV19 | once | CASSRTGTYGYTF